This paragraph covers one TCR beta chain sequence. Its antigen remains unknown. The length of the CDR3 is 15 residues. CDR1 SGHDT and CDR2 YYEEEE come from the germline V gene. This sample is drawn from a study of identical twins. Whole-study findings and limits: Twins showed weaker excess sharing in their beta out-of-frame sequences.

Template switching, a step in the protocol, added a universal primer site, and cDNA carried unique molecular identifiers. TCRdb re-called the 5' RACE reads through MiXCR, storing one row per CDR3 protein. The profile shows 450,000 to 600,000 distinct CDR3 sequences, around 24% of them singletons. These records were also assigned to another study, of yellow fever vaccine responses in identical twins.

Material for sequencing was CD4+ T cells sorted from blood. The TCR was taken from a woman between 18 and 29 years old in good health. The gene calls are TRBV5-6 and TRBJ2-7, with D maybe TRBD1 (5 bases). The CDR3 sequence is CASTLTEQKNYEQYV. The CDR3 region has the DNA TGTGCCAGCACCTTGACAGAACAAAAAAACTACGAGCAGTACGTC.